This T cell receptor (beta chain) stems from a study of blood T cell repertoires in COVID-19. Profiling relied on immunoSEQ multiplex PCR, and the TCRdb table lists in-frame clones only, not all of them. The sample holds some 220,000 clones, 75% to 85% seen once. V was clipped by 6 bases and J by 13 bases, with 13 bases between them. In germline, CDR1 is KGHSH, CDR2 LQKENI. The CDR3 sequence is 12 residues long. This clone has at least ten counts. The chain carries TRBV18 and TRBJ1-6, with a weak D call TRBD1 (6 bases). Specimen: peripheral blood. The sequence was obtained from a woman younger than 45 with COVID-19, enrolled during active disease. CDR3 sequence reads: CASSRDTGPLHF. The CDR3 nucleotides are TGTGCCAGCTCCCGGGACACCGGGCCCCTCCACTTT. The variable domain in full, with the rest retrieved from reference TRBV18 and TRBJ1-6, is NAGVMQNPRHLVRRRGQEARLRCSPMKGHSHVYWYRQLPEEGLKFMVYLQKENIIDESGMPKERFSAEFPKEGPSILRIQQVVRGDSAAYFCASSRDTGPLHFGNGTRLTVT.